These 23 T cell receptor beta chains share one sample of origin, sequenced in a study of blood T cells in healthy people across ages (dated by TCRdb to about 2015). Library generation was performed with 5' RACE. Sequencing relied on an Illumina HiSeq 2500. A second roughly 6 to 12 cycle PCR used a sample-barcoded 5' primer and a J-beta primer mix. TCRdb took the public reads, trimmed them with fastp at Q25, ran MiXCR for clone calling and kept in-frame beta chains. Entries are consolidated by CDR3 protein sequence, retaining the most common genes and DNA. This sample has 1.5 million to 2 million distinct CDR3 sequences in its table, and roughly 50% of those were observed once. More than 2% of the sample goes to the ten largest clones. The sample taken for sequencing was blood. The receptors originated from a woman in her forties in good health.

J is TRBJ2-4 and V is TRBV18; 8 nucleotides agree with TRBD1. The CDR3 sequence is 19 residues long. V lost 1 base, J lost 0 bases, and 11 bases stayed unmatched. In germline, CDR1 is KGHSH, CDR2 LQKENI. The CDR3 loop reads CASSPRRGTGDIAKNIQYF. For the CDR3, the DNA is TGTGCCAGCTCACCACGGAGGGGGACAGGCGATATAGCCAAAAACATTCAGTACTTC.

The chain recombines TRBV10-3 with TRBJ2-1; possibly TRBD1 or TRBD2 for D (6 bases each). Germline CDR1 reads ENHRY; CDR2 reads SYGVKD. This CDR3 contains 17 residues. V lost 8 bases and J 4 bases, leaving 24 bases between the germline ends. This CDR3 is CAIGESGAGVRYNEQFF. The CDR3 nucleotides read TGTGCCATCGGGGAGTCGGGGGCAGGGGTGAGATACAATGAGCAGTTCTTC.

The chain recombines TRBV6-5 with TRBJ1-6, with D perhaps matching TRBD1 (5 bases). The CDR3 is made up of 15 amino acids. Trimming shortened V by 6 bases and J by 7 bases, and 16 bases separated the two germline ends. From germline, CDR1 is MNHEY and CDR2 SVGAGI. CDR3 coding DNA: TGTGCCAGCAGCACCTCTAAGGGGCGGAATTCACCCCTCCACTTT. This codes for CASSTSKGRNSPLHF.

This clonotype was seen repeatedly, ten times or more. The chain links TRBV6-5 to TRBJ1-1; possibly TRBD1 for D (6 bases). Trimming left V 6 bases short and J 7 bases short, with 15 bases between. The germline V gene has CDR1 MNHEY and CDR2 SVGAGI. The CDR3 contains 13 residues. CDR3 nucleotides: TGTGCCAGCAGAGAAGGGGGGCGGCTTGAAGCTTTCTTT. Translating it yields CASREGGRLEAFF.

This clonotype was counted a few times. The rearrangement uses TRBV5-1 and TRBJ1-2, with a tentative D call TRBD1 (5 bases). This CDR3 has 15 amino acids. Germline assignment: CDR1 SGHRS and CDR2 YFSETQ. Trimming removed 1 base at V and 3 bases at J, with 13 bases between. The CDR3 reads CASSLWARDDYGYTF. The CDR3 region has the DNA TGCGCCAGCAGCTTGTGGGCCCGGGACGACTATGGCTACACCTTC.

This clonotype was found a few times. The chain employs TRBV5-6 and TRBJ2-7; D is perhaps TRBD1 (5 bases). The CDR3 is made up of 14 amino acids. Trimming cost V 2 bases and J 2 bases, with 11 bases left between them. Germline V CDR1 and CDR2: SGHDT, YYEEEE. The CDR3 region is CASSLPGSPYEQYF. As DNA, the CDR3 is TGTGCCAGCAGCTTACCAGGGTCGCCCTACGAGCAGTACTTC.

The CDR3 sequence is CAISGRQGGTEAFF. CDR3 nucleotides: TGTGCCATCAGTGGAAGGCAGGGAGGCACTGAAGCTTTCTTT. The rearrangement links TRBV10-3 to TRBJ1-1; the D gene is possibly TRBD1 (5 bases). In germline, CDR1 is ENHRY, CDR2 SYGVKD. Deletions cut 4 bases from V and 4 bases from J, with 13 bases between. This CDR3 region has 14 residues.

This rearrangement joins TRBV20-1 to TRBJ1-1; no firm D call. This CDR3 comprises 13 residues. Germline CDR1 is DFQATT and CDR2 is SNEGSKA (reference sequence). Trimming took off 6 bases at V and 0 bases at J, with 11 bases between the two ends. This chain's CDR3 is CSASEVLNTEAFF. The CDR3 nucleotides are TGCAGTGCGAGTGAGGTATTGAACACTGAAGCTTTCTTT.

The chain couples TRBV9 to TRBJ1-2; tentatively, D is TRBD1 (5 bases). The CDR3 is 14 amino acids. Trimming took off 0 bases at V and 4 bases at J, with 10 bases between the two ends. Germline CDR1 is SGDLS and CDR2 is YYNGEE. Here the CDR3 DNA reads TGTGCCAGCAGCGTAGGGAGGGGAGCCTATGGCTACACCTTC. This translates into CASSVGRGAYGYTF.

The chain is built from TRBV7-2 and TRBJ1-1; D unresolved. Germline V lookup: CDR1 SGHTA, CDR2 FQGNSA. The V end lost 5 bases, the J end lost 8 bases, and 12 bases lay between the germline ends. The CDR3 consists of 12 residues. CDR3 sequence (DNA): TGTGCCAGCAGCCCCTCCCCCTTGGAAGCTTTCTTT. Amino acid sequence: CASSPSPLEAFF.

V gene TRBV29-1 combines with J gene TRBJ2-3; a possible D gene is TRBD1 (6 bases). The V end was cut by 6 bases, the J end by 2 bases, with 12 bases between. From germline, CDR1 is SQVTM and CDR2 ANQGSEA. There are 13 residues in the CDR3. The DNA of the CDR3 is TGCAGCGTCAGCTCAGGGGACACAGATACGCAGTATTTT. It specifies CSVSSGDTDTQYF.

The chain uses TRBV20-1 and TRBJ1-4; no reliable D call. CDR1 is DFQATT, CDR2 SNEGSKA, per germline (reference sequence). Trimming shortened V by 4 bases and J by 2 bases, and 5 bases separated the two germline ends. CDR3 length: 12 amino acids. The CDR3 spells CSAMTTNEKLFF. The CDR3, as DNA: TGCAGTGCTATGACGACTAATGAAAAACTGTTTTTT.

J is TRBJ2-3 and V is TRBV10-3; either TRBD1 or TRBD2 may fit D (5 bases each). There are 13 residues in the CDR3. The V gene's germline CDR1 is ENHRY and CDR2 SYGVKD. The V end was cut by 3 bases, the J end by 5 bases, with 9 bases between. CDR3: CAISDYGGDTQYF. The CDR3 region has the DNA TGTGCCATCAGTGACTATGGGGGAGATACGCAGTATTTT.

The rearrangement links TRBV7-6 to TRBJ2-1, with D possibly being TRBD1 (6 bases). The CDR3 is made up of 17 amino acids. Between the trimmed V and J ends, which lost 5 bases and 7 bases, there was a span of 24 bases. Germline V gene sequence: CDR1 SGHVS, CDR2 FNYEAQ. Written as DNA, the CDR3 is TGTGCCAGCAGCCCCGTCGGACAGAGCCTAATTGGGAATGAGCAGTTCTTC. Its translation: CASSPVGQSLIGNEQFF. Using reference TRBV7-6 and TRBJ2-1 for the parts outside the CDR3, the full variable domain is GAGVSQSPRYKVTKRGQDVALRCDPISGHVSLYWYRQALGQGPEFLTYFNYEAQQDKSGLPNDRFSAERPEGSISTLTIQRTEQRDSAMYRCASSPVGQSLIGNEQFFGPGTRLTVL.

The genes are TRBV14 and TRBJ1-4; D is perhaps TRBD1 (6 bases). The V gene lost 2 bases and the J gene lost 6 bases, with 7 bases spanning the gap. The CDR3 runs to 13 residues. Per germline, CDR1 SGHDN and CDR2 FVKESK. In DNA, the CDR3 is TGTGCCAGCAGCCAAAACAGGGATGAAAAACTGTTTTTT. This translates into CASSQNRDEKLFF. The full variable domain, in which reference TRBV14 and TRBJ1-4 provide the parts outside the CDR3, is EAGVTQFPSHSVIEKGQTVTLRCDPISGHDNLYWYRRVMGKEIKFLLHFVKESKQDESGMPNNRFLAERTGGTYSTLKVQPAELEDSGVYFCASSQNRDEKLFFGSGTQLSVL.

This chain joins TRBV28 and TRBJ2-5; D perhaps matches TRBD1 (6 bases). Germline V lookup: CDR1 MDHEN, CDR2 SYDVKM. With 5 bases removed from V and 2 bases from J, the gap between germline ends came to 18 bases. There are 16 residues in the CDR3. CDR3 in DNA: TGTGCCAGCAGTACCGCGGGCAGGGGAAGGCAAGAGACCCAGTACTTC. Translation gives CASSTAGRGRQETQYF.

CDR3 protein: CASSYSVGGKGQPQHF. The CDR3 DNA sequence: TGTGCCAGCAGTTACTCCGTGGGGGGGAAAGGACAGCCCCAGCATTTT. The chain employs TRBV6-2 or TRBV6-3 and TRBJ1-5; maybe TRBD1 (5 bases). From germline, CDR1 is MNHEY and CDR2 SVGEGT. The CDR3 sequence is 16 residues long. The V end was cut by 0 bases, the J end by 7 bases, with 16 bases between.

This chain links TRBV12-3 or TRBV12-4 with TRBJ2-5, with TRBD1 matching 7 bases. After removal of 4 bases from V and 11 bases from J, the junction contained 10 bases not matched to a gene. CDR3 length equals 13 residues. CDR3 nucleotide sequence: TGTGCCAGCAGTTACTCGACAGGGCAAGAGCAGTACTTC. It yields the protein CASSYSTGQEQYF.

This clonotype has a handful of counts. The V and J genes are TRBV29-1 and TRBJ2-1, with unresolved D. Germline loops: CDR1 SQVTM, CDR2 ANQGSEA. CDR3 length equals 14 residues. The CDR3 coding sequence is TGCGCCGGTGCCGGGCATTCTACGGGCAATGAGCAGTTCTTC. Its translation: CAGAGHSTGNEQFF.

The rearrangement joins TRBV4-2 to TRBJ2-1, with a possible D match to TRBD2 (6 bases). Trimming took 1 base from V and 8 from J, leaving 6 bases between them. The germline gives CDR1 LGHNA, CDR2 YNFKEQ. The CDR3 sequence is 12 residues long. The CDR3 protein is CASSQVADEQFF. The CDR3 bases are TGTGCCAGCAGCCAAGTAGCGGATGAGCAGTTCTTC.

This chain joins TRBV10-3 and TRBJ2-1, with TRBD1 identical over 9 bases. CDR3 length: 15 amino acids. V shed 3 bases, J shed 6 bases, and the junction held 6 bases outside the gene matches. The germline V gene encodes CDR1 ENHRY and CDR2 SYGVKD. The CDR3 protein is CAISDPGQGINEQFF. CDR3 DNA sequence: TGTGCCATCAGTGATCCGGGACAGGGTATCAATGAGCAGTTCTTC.

Only a few counts were recorded for this clonotype. The V and J genes are TRBV6-2 or TRBV6-3 and TRBJ2-7; TRBD2 agrees at 11 bases. Germline assignment: CDR1 MNHEY and CDR2 SVGEGT. The CDR3 totals 15 residues. After removal of 3 bases from V and 2 bases from J, the junction contained 3 bases not matched to a gene. This chain's CDR3 is CASSYSGGAAYEQYF. The CDR3 region has the DNA TGTGCCAGCAGTTATAGCGGGGGGGCCGCCTACGAGCAGTACTTC.

The V and J genes are TRBV20-1 and TRBJ1-5; the match to TRBD1 covers 7 bases. The CDR3 contains 13 residues. Trimming cost V 5 bases and J 5 bases; bases outside gene matches: 6. Germline V gene data show CDR1 as DFQATT and CDR2 as SNEGSKA (reference sequence). The CDR3: CSAPGTVDQPQHF. CDR3 nucleotide sequence: TGCAGTGCTCCCGGGACAGTCGATCAGCCCCAGCATTTT.